Shown below are 31 T cell receptor beta chains from a single sample sequenced in a study of yellow fever vaccine responses in identical twins. MiXCR, applied by TCRdb to the RT-PCR reads, yields one record per CDR3 protein. The table lists some 20,000 distinct CDR3 sequences, over 75% of them singletons, with more than 4.5% in the top ten. Sequencing used T cells from blood (PBMCs), unsorted or a sorted subset (not recorded which), obtained before or after yellow fever vaccination (not recorded which). The origin of the receptors is a woman between 18 and 29 years old who received the yellow fever vaccine.

The rearrangement uses TRBV11-2 and TRBJ1-4, with no clear D. V dropped 2 bases and J dropped 6 bases, with 1 base sitting between them. CDR1 and CDR2 (germline): SGHAT, FQNNGV. The length of the CDR3 is 11 residues. Here the CDR3 DNA reads TGTGCCAGCAGCTTACATGAAAAACTGTTTTTT. Translating gives CASSLHEKLFF.

This clonotype was counted once. The J gene is TRBJ1-6, the V gene TRBV13, with TRBD1 as a possible D gene (5 bases). Looked up from germline, CDR1 is PRHDT and CDR2 is FYEKMQ (reference sequence). CDR3 size: 13 residues. V was shortened by 7 bases and J by 10 bases, with 14 bases between the two germline ends. The CDR3 nucleotides are TGTGCCAGCAAAGGGTACGGGACCTCACCCCTCCACTTT. Amino acids: CASKGYGTSPLHF.

The chain uses TRBV7-8 and TRBJ1-3; 9 positions match TRBD1. Germline values: CDR1 SGHVS, CDR2 FQNEAQ. Unmatched junction bases numbered 6, after V lost 2 bases and J lost 4 bases. The CDR3 runs 16 residues. The CDR3 coding sequence is TGTGCCAGCAGCTTATACGGACAGGGGCTAGGAAACACCATATATTTT. Its protein is CASSLYGQGLGNTIYF.

The V gene is TRBV7-9, the J gene TRBJ1-4, with 7 bases lining up with TRBD1. CDR1 is SEHNR, CDR2 FQNEAQ, per germline (reference sequence). The CDR3 runs to 14 residues. J was trimmed by 8 bases and V by 5 bases; bases with no gene match: 8. CDR3 residues: CASSPTGIREKLFF. The DNA for the CDR3 is TGTGCCAGCAGCCCGACAGGGATCAGAGAAAAACTGTTTTTT.

V is TRBV25-1 and J is TRBJ2-1; 8 nucleotides match TRBD1. After removal of 3 bases from V and 12 bases from J, the junction contained 7 bases not matched to a gene. Germline values: CDR1 MGHDK, CDR2 SYGVNS. This CDR3 is built from 13 residues. CDR3 sequence (DNA): TGTGCCAGCAGTGAGGACAGGGTTATTGGGCAGTTCTTC. Translated, it gives CASSEDRVIGQFF.

The rearrangement joins TRBV2 to TRBJ1-5; TRBD1 might be the D (5 bases). CDR3 length equals 14 residues. Per germline, CDR1 SNHLY and CDR2 FYNNEI. The V end was cut by 7 bases, the J end by 6 bases, with 16 bases between. The CDR3 loop reads CASIGGRAGQPQHF. Here the CDR3 DNA reads TGTGCCAGCATCGGCGGCAGGGCGGGTCAGCCCCAGCATTTT.

The CDR3 spells CSARWTIAGYTDTQYF. CDR3 sequence (DNA): TGCAGTGCTAGATGGACCATAGCGGGATACACAGATACGCAGTATTTT. This chain links TRBV20-1 with TRBJ2-3; 8 bases are a match to TRBD2. This CDR3 has 16 amino acids. Germline V gene data show CDR1 as DFQATT and CDR2 as SNEGSKA (reference sequence). Trimming at V came to 2 bases and at J to 2 bases, leaving 9 bases not matched to a gene.

The CDR3: CASSLATAYNEQFF. The DNA of the CDR3 is TGTGCCAGCAGCTTGGCCACGGCCTACAATGAGCAGTTCTTC. V and J are TRBV5-5 and TRBJ2-1; D unclear. Germline V lookup: CDR1 SGHKS, CDR2 YYEKEE (reference sequence). The CDR3 runs to 14 residues. The V end lost 0 bases, the J end lost 2 bases, and 6 bases lay between the germline ends.

This clonotype was counted a few times. V gene TRBV15 combines with J gene TRBJ2-1; 12 nucleotides align to TRBD2. CDR1 and CDR2 from the germline V gene are LNHNV and YYDKDF (reference sequence). The V segment lost 5 bases and the J segment 7 bases; nucleotides outside the gene matches: 6. The CDR3 consists of 15 residues. CDR3 nucleotide sequence: TGTGCCACCAGCCGAACTAGCGGGGGGCCGAATGAGCAGTTCTTC. Amino acid sequence: CATSRTSGGPNEQFF.

The chain employs TRBV20-1 and TRBJ1-1; 8 bases match TRBD1. This CDR3 spans 11 amino acids. The germline V gene encodes CDR1 DFQATT and CDR2 SNEGSKA (reference sequence). V shed 5 bases, J shed 10 bases, and the junction held 6 bases outside the gene matches. In DNA form, the CDR3 reads TGCAGTGCTCTCGACAGGGGAAGAGCTTTCTTT. Amino acid sequence: CSALDRGRAFF.

Comment on this clonotype: A junction end diverges from the germline sequence, so it may reflect a read error. The chain uses TRBV11-3 and TRBJ1-2; D unclear. Looked up from germline, CDR1 is SGHNT and CDR2 is YENEEA. This CDR3 has 13 residues. The CDR3 region has the DNA TGTGCCAGCGGCTTAGGTGGACCTCGTGGCTACACCTTC. Protein sequence: CASGLGGPRGYTF.

The chain combines TRBV2 with TRBJ2-1, with 16 nucleotides matching TRBD2. Trimming cost V 7 bases and J 3 bases; bases outside gene matches: 6. The V gene's germline CDR1 is SNHLY and CDR2 FYNNEI. The CDR3 extends over 17 amino acids. The CDR3 protein is CASKGTSGRAYYNEQFF. CDR3 coding DNA: TGTGCCAGCAAAGGGACTAGCGGGAGGGCTTACTACAATGAGCAGTTCTTC. Based on the CDR3 plus reference TRBV2 and TRBJ2-1, the full variable domain is EPEVTQTPSHQVTQMGQEVILRCVPISNHLYFYWYRQILGQKVEFLVSFYNNEISEKSEIFDDQFSVERPDGSNFTLKIRSTKLEDSAMYFCASKGTSGRAYYNEQFFGPGTRLTVL.

The gene calls are TRBV2 and TRBJ1-5; D unresolved. Trimming stripped 10 bases from V and 3 bases from J, with 13 bases between. The CDR3 length is 13 residues. Germline V gene lookup returns CDR1 SNHLY and CDR2 FYNNEI. The CDR3 loop reads CATTPAPNQPQHF. The CDR3 DNA is TGTGCCACCACCCCGGCCCCCAATCAGCCCCAGCATTTT.

The chain recombines TRBV19 with TRBJ2-7; 7 bases map to TRBD2. Trimming cost V 5 bases and J 7 bases; bases outside gene matches: 17. CDR1 and CDR2 (germline): LNHDA, SQIVND (reference sequence). The CDR3 has 16 amino acids. CDR3 coding DNA: TGTGCCAGTAGTCTTACCCAGACTAGCTACTCGCGGGAGCAGTACTTC. Residues: CASSLTQTSYSREQYF.

This sequence joins TRBV12-3 or TRBV12-4 and TRBJ1-5; D not resolved. The CDR3 has 14 amino acids. Between the trimmed V and J ends, which lost 2 bases and 1 base, there was a span of 6 bases. The CDR3 bases are TGTGCCAGCAGTTTAATCGCAAGCAATCAGCCCCAGCATTTT. This gives the protein CASSLIASNQPQHF.

This clonotype was observed a few times. This sequence joins TRBV5-1 and TRBJ2-5; TRBD2 matches at 8 bases. The CDR3 contains 15 residues. V gave up 4 bases and J gave up 2 bases; unmatched junction bases: 7. Germline CDR1 and CDR2: SGHRS and YFSETQ. The CDR3 DNA follows: TGCGCCAGCAGCCCCTCGGGAGGGTTGCAAGAGACCCAGTACTTC. Translation gives CASSPSGGLQETQYF.

This clonotype was observed a handful of times. The chain uses TRBV6-5 and TRBJ1-6; D unclear. From germline, CDR1 is MNHEY and CDR2 SVGAGI. The germline V and J ends were trimmed by 2 bases and 0 bases, with 14 bases remaining between them. The CDR3 runs to 18 residues. The CDR3 spells CASSYDVPGSSYNSPLHF. Written as DNA, the CDR3 is TGTGCCAGCAGTTACGATGTCCCAGGAAGCTCCTATAATTCACCCCTCCACTTT.

The rearrangement uses TRBV9 and TRBJ2-3; 8 bases agree with TRBD2. Germline V gene sequence: CDR1 SGDLS, CDR2 YYNGEE. The CDR3 length is 14 residues. V lost 3 bases, J lost 2 bases, and 2 bases stayed unmatched. The CDR3 nucleotides are TGTGCCAGCAGCGGTAGCGGGAACACAGATACGCAGTATTTT. The encoded protein is CASSGSGNTDTQYF.

J is TRBJ1-2 and V is TRBV7-6, with D tentatively TRBD1 (5 bases). The germline V gene has CDR1 SGHVS and CDR2 FNYEAQ. V lost 0 bases and J 5 bases, leaving 7 bases between the germline ends. This CDR3 region has 13 residues. CDR3 bases: TGTGCCAGCAGCTTAGCAGGGGATTATGGCTACACCTTC. This gives the protein CASSLAGDYGYTF. Looking up the rest from reference TRBV7-6 and TRBJ1-2 gives the full variable domain: GAGVSQSPRYKVTKRGQDVALRCDPISGHVSLYWYRQALGQGPEFLTYFNYEAQQDKSGLPNDRFSAERPEGSISTLTIQRTEQRDSAMYRCASSLAGDYGYTFGSGTRLTVV.

V gene TRBV7-9 combines with J gene TRBJ1-5, with D possibly matching TRBD1 (5 bases). Trimming took off 0 bases at V and 6 bases at J, with 9 bases between the two ends. The germline V gene has CDR1 SEHNR and CDR2 FQNEAQ (reference sequence). This CDR3 spans 14 amino acids. The CDR3 loop reads CASSLARDGQPQHF. CDR3 DNA: TGTGCCAGCAGCTTAGCAAGGGACGGTCAGCCCCAGCATTTT.

CDR3 sequence reads: CASSLTATPNQPQHF. The DNA of the CDR3 is TGTGCCAGCTCATTGACAGCAACTCCCAATCAGCCCCAGCATTTT. This rearrangement joins TRBV18 to TRBJ1-5; D is possibly TRBD1 (5 bases). The germline V gene has CDR1 KGHSH and CDR2 LQKENI. The V end was cut by 5 bases, the J end by 3 bases, with 14 bases between. The CDR3 totals 15 residues.

The genes are TRBV10-3 and TRBJ1-1; 9 nucleotides align to TRBD1. The CDR3 covers 14 residues. V shed 4 bases and J 7 bases; nucleotides not matched to a gene: 7. Germline CDR1 reads ENHRY; CDR2 reads SYGVKD. CDR3 DNA sequence: TGTGCCATCAGTGCAGAGGACAGGGGTTTTGAAGCTTTCTTT. Amino acid sequence: CAISAEDRGFEAFF.

The chain links TRBV5-1 to TRBJ2-3; tentative D call: TRBD2 (5 bases). CDR1 SGHRS and CDR2 YFSETQ come from the germline V gene. The CDR3 covers 14 residues. V gave up 0 bases and J gave up 4 bases, with 9 bases separating them. The CDR3 region has the DNA TGCGCCAGCAGCTTGGCCCGGGAACCAGATACGCAGTATTTT. Its protein is CASSLAREPDTQYF.

The chain combines TRBV6-5 with TRBJ2-1, with unresolved D. The CDR3 extends over 16 amino acids. Germline V gene lookup returns CDR1 MNHEY and CDR2 SVGAGI. V dropped 1 base and J dropped 6 bases, with 16 bases sitting between them. CDR3 residues: CASSYYPEFMGNEQFF. Here the CDR3 DNA reads TGTGCCAGCAGTTACTACCCGGAGTTCATGGGCAATGAGCAGTTCTTC.

In this sample, this clonotype turned up a few times. The V gene is TRBV2, the J gene TRBJ2-5; TRBD2 matches at 11 bases. The CDR3 covers 15 residues. Trimming at V came to 2 bases and at J to 5 bases, leaving 4 bases not matched to a gene. CDR1 is SNHLY and CDR2 is FYNNEI in the germline V gene. The CDR3 DNA reads as TGTGCCAGCAGTGAACGGGCTAGCGGGAGGGAGACCCAGTACTTC. Its protein product is CASSERASGRETQYF.

J is TRBJ2-1 and V is TRBV7-6; 12 positions match TRBD2. Germline lookup yields CDR1 SGHVS and CDR2 FNYEAQ. The CDR3 totals 16 residues. Trimming at V came to 5 bases and at J to 9 bases, leaving 11 bases not matched to a gene. The CDR3 is CASSARLAGGQGEQFF. For the CDR3, the DNA is TGTGCCAGCAGCGCACGCCTAGCGGGGGGGCAGGGTGAGCAGTTCTTC.

The rearrangement uses TRBV18 and TRBJ1-6, with 9 bases lining up with TRBD1. The V and J ends lost 6 bases and 10 bases, in that order; junction bases with no gene match: 4. This CDR3 contains 13 residues. In germline, CDR1 is KGHSH, CDR2 LQKENI. Here the CDR3 DNA reads TGTGCCAGCTCCGTAGACAGGGGGTCACCCCTCCACTTT. As protein: CASSVDRGSPLHF.

The genes are TRBV18 and TRBJ2-2; D not certain. Trimming removed 0 bases from V and 5 bases from J, with 4 bases in between. The CDR3 is made up of 13 amino acids. The germline V gene encodes CDR1 KGHSH and CDR2 LQKENI. This chain's CDR3 is CASSPPVTGELFF. For the CDR3, the DNA is TGTGCCAGCTCACCACCTGTAACCGGGGAGCTGTTTTTT.

The V call is TRBV19, the J call TRBJ1-2; D uncertain. This CDR3 spans 15 amino acids. V was shortened by 4 bases and J by 7 bases, with 19 bases between the two germline ends. Germline V gene lookup returns CDR1 LNHDA and CDR2 SQIVND (reference sequence). The CDR3 loop is CASSTERTGGRGYTF. For the CDR3, the DNA is TGTGCCAGTAGTACCGAGAGAACGGGTGGACGTGGCTACACCTTC.

The genes are TRBV24-1 and TRBJ2-5; 7 bases line up with TRBD1. This CDR3 is 15 amino acids long. V lost 4 bases and J lost 2; bases outside the gene matches: 6. Germline V gene data show CDR1 as KGHDR and CDR2 as SFDVKD. The CDR3 sequence is CATSDQGTVQETQYF. CDR3 coding DNA: TGTGCCACCAGTGACCAAGGGACAGTTCAAGAGACCCAGTACTTC.

The table lists this clonotype with a few counts. J is TRBJ2-7 and V is TRBV4-3, with D perhaps matching TRBD1 (5 bases). V lost 4 bases and J lost 6, with 13 bases in between. Germline CDR1 reads LGHNA; CDR2 reads YSLEER. There are 13 residues in the CDR3. DNA for the CDR3: TGCGCCAGCAGCCCAGCCCCAGGGTTCGAGCAGTACTTC. Translated, it gives CASSPAPGFEQYF.